Each of the 20 T cell receptor beta chains below was sequenced from the same sample in a study of blood T cell repertoires in COVID-19. The data were produced by immunoSEQ multiplex PCR, yet TCRdb's version contains in-frame clones alone and is incomplete. The sample contains about 170,000 clones, more than 75% of which appear only once. Specimen: peripheral blood. Every receptor here comes from a man in his forties or fifties who had recovered from COVID-19.

V and J are TRBV5-1 and TRBJ2-7; a weak D match, TRBD1 (6 bases). The CDR3 sequence is 13 residues long. V shed 6 bases and J shed 1 base, with 11 bases lying between them. Germline CDR1 is SGHRS and CDR2 is YFSETQ. The DNA of the CDR3 is TGCGCCAGCACATTGGACAGTTCCTACGAGCAGTACTTC. Translating gives CASTLDSSYEQYF.

The CDR3 DNA reads TGCGCCAGCAGCCCGACTAGCGGGATGTACCAAGAGACCCAGTACTTC. It encodes CASSPTSGMYQETQYF. This chain uses TRBV5-1 with TRBJ2-5, with TRBD2 identical over 11 bases. V gave up 4 bases and J gave up 0 bases; unmatched junction bases: 5. This CDR3 spans 16 amino acids. CDR1 and CDR2 from the germline V gene are SGHRS and YFSETQ.

This clone was seen a single time. This chain joins TRBV6-2 or TRBV6-3 and TRBJ1-1; D unclear. Germline V gene sequence: CDR1 MNHEY, CDR2 SVGEGT. The CDR3 consists of 14 residues. V was shortened by 2 bases and J by 4 bases, with 11 bases between the two germline ends. CDR3 sequence reads: CASSYIGVGTEAFF. The DNA for the CDR3 is TGTGCCAGCAGTTACATCGGGGTCGGCACTGAAGCTTTCTTT.

This chain joins TRBV5-1 and TRBJ2-6, with D uncertain. Germline V gives CDR1 SGHRS, CDR2 YFSETQ. This CDR3 contains 14 residues. V lost 4 bases and J lost 4, with 9 bases in between. This CDR3 reads CASSNPRGANVLTF. For the CDR3, the DNA is TGCGCCAGCAGCAATCCACGGGGGGCCAACGTCCTGACTTTC.

The chain links TRBV7-9 to TRBJ2-5, with 10 bases lining up with TRBD1. Germline V gives CDR1 SEHNR, CDR2 FQNEAQ (reference sequence). The CDR3 is 13 residues long. The DNA for the CDR3 is TGTGCAGAGCGGACAGGGGGTATGGAGACCCAGTACTTC. This sequence encodes CAERTGGMETQYF. Using reference TRBV7-9 and TRBJ2-5 for the parts outside the CDR3, the full variable domain is DTGVSQNPRHKITKRGQNVTFRCDPISEHNRLYWYRQTLGQGPEFLTYFQNEAQLEKSRLLSDRFSAERPKGSFSTLEIQRTEQGDSAMYLCAERTGGMETQYFGPGTRLLVL.

CDR3: CSAGTGIRSTDTQYF. In nucleotides, the CDR3 is TGCAGCGCTGGGACAGGGATCCGTAGCACAGATACGCAGTATTTT. The chain carries TRBV29-1 and TRBJ2-3, with TRBD1 matching 9 bases. V gave up 7 bases and J gave up 0 bases; unmatched junction bases: 8. The CDR3 is 15 residues long. Germline assignment: CDR1 SQVTM and CDR2 ANQGSEA.

This sequence joins TRBV25-1 and TRBJ1-2; D remains unclear. The CDR3 consists of 14 residues. The germline V and J ends were trimmed by 5 bases and 8 bases, with 18 bases remaining between them. CDR1 is MGHDK and CDR2 is SYGVNS in the germline V gene. CDR3 nucleotide sequence: TGTGCCAGCAGTTCTCTCCTGGGTACGGGGGGCTACACCTTC. Translating it yields CASSSLLGTGGYTF.

The chain links TRBV24-1 to TRBJ2-3; possibly TRBD1 for D (6 bases). The length of the CDR3 is 18 residues. Germline V gives CDR1 KGHDR, CDR2 SFDVKD. Trimming took 4 bases from V and 1 from J, leaving 20 bases between them. In DNA, the CDR3 is TGTGCCACCAGTGAAGGATCGGGCAGGGGATTTCGCACAGATACGCAGTATTTT. It yields the protein CATSEGSGRGFRTDTQYF.

The V call is TRBV1, the J call TRBJ1-6. TRBV1 is marked as a pseudogene. This CDR3 spans 17 amino acids. The CDR3 loop is CTSSQEGGSSYNSPLHF. The CDR3 DNA is TGCACCAGCAGCCAAGAAGGCGGGAGCTCCTATAATTCACCCCTCCACTTT.

The genes are TRBV3-1 (or the pseudogene TRBV3-2) and TRBJ2-3; D perhaps matches TRBD1 (6 bases). This CDR3 is built from 17 residues. V lost 4 bases to trimming and J lost 2 bases, with 19 bases between them. In germline, CDR1 is LGHDT, CDR2 YNNKEL (reference sequence). Written as DNA, the CDR3 is TGTGCCAGCAGCCCCTTAGGGGGTCAAGAACTCACAGATACGCAGTATTTT. Its protein product is CASSPLGGQELTDTQYF.

The chain couples TRBV5-1 to TRBJ1-1, with a tentative D call TRBD1 (6 bases). This CDR3 contains 16 residues. Trimming shortened V by 1 base and J by 2 bases, and 15 bases separated the two germline ends. Germline CDR1 and CDR2: SGHRS and YFSETQ. The CDR3 DNA is TGCGCCAGCAGCTTGACCATTCAGGGGCCAAACACTGAAGCTTTCTTT. Its translation: CASSLTIQGPNTEAFF.

This chain uses TRBV6-2 or TRBV6-3 with TRBJ2-7, with 8 bases fitting TRBD1. Per the germline V gene, CDR1 is MNHEY and CDR2 is SVGEGT. This CDR3 is 15 amino acids long. With 0 bases clipped from V and 5 bases from J, the junction kept 6 bases outside the gene matches. The DNA of the CDR3 is TGTGCCAGCAGTTACTCGACGCAGGGGGCCCACGAGCAGTACTTC. Translation: CASSYSTQGAHEQYF.

The chain employs TRBV6-2 or TRBV6-3 and TRBJ2-2; TRBD1 aligns across 7 bases. Germline trimming cut 1 base from V and 6 bases from J; bases unmatched to any gene: 5. There are 15 residues in the CDR3. CDR1 MNHEY and CDR2 SVGEGT come from the germline V gene. This CDR3 is CASSYYRQGPGELFF. DNA for the CDR3: TGTGCCAGCAGTTACTATCGACAGGGCCCCGGGGAGCTGTTTTTT.

This chain connects TRBV3-1 (or the pseudogene TRBV3-2) to TRBJ2-2, with D possibly TRBD2 on 5 matching bases. V was shortened by 0 bases and J by 8 bases, with 13 bases between the two germline ends. The V gene's germline CDR1 is LGHDT and CDR2 YNNKEL (reference sequence). There are 15 residues in the CDR3. CDR3 protein: CASSQDNGVRGELFF. CDR3 coding DNA: TGTGCCAGCAGCCAAGATAACGGGGTTAGAGGGGAGCTGTTTTTT.

This chain connects TRBV2 to TRBJ2-1, with 10 bases fitting TRBD2. The germline V gene encodes CDR1 SNHLY and CDR2 FYNNEI. This CDR3 contains 13 residues. After removal of 8 bases from V and 4 bases from J, the junction contained 2 bases not matched to a gene. The CDR3 nucleotides are TGTGCCAGCGGACTAGCGGTTTACAATGAGCAGTTCTTC. Its protein product is CASGLAVYNEQFF.

This chain joins TRBV28 and TRBJ1-2; D is perhaps TRBD1 (5 bases). The V gene lost 8 bases and the J gene lost 4 bases, with 8 bases spanning the gap. CDR1 and CDR2 from the germline V gene are MDHEN and SYDVKM. This CDR3 has 11 residues. Here the CDR3 DNA reads TGTGCCAGCCGCCAGGGCTATGGCTACACCTTC. Amino acids: CASRQGYGYTF.

The chain couples TRBV15 to TRBJ2-5, with unresolved D. Looked up from germline, CDR1 is LNHNV and CDR2 is YYDKDF (reference sequence). V was cut by 5 bases and J by 1 base, with 11 bases left in between. This CDR3 has 14 residues. CDR3 in amino acids: CATSVRLSQETQYF. CDR3 DNA: TGTGCCACCAGCGTCCGACTCTCCCAAGAGACCCAGTACTTC.

V usage is TRBV3-1 (or the pseudogene TRBV3-2) and J usage is TRBJ2-2; the D gene is possibly TRBD2 (6 bases). The CDR3 loop spans 16 amino acids. Germline CDR1 and CDR2: LGHDT and YNNKEL (reference sequence). V gave up 0 bases and J gave up 1 base, with 9 bases separating them. The CDR3 nucleotides read TGTGCCAGCAGCCAAGATGTTAGCGGGAACACCGGGGAGCTGTTTTTT. It codes for CASSQDVSGNTGELFF.

The chain joins TRBV4-1 to TRBJ2-1; no clear D. Germline V lookup: CDR1 MGHRA, CDR2 YSYEKL. Trimming removed 0 bases at V and 4 bases at J, with 10 bases between. The CDR3 has 15 residues. The CDR3 is CASSQDQVRYNEQFF. In DNA form, the CDR3 reads TGCGCCAGCAGCCAAGACCAGGTTAGGTACAATGAGCAGTTCTTC.

The chain uses TRBV30 and TRBJ1-2; possible D gene TRBD1, 5 bases. Trimming took off 3 bases at V and 5 bases at J, with 19 bases between the two ends. CDR3 length: 15 amino acids. CDR1 and CDR2 (germline): GTSNPN, SVGIG (reference sequence). The CDR3 spells CAWSETTRGGYGYTF. Written as DNA, the CDR3 is TGTGCCTGGAGCGAAACCACCCGGGGGGGGTATGGCTACACCTTC.